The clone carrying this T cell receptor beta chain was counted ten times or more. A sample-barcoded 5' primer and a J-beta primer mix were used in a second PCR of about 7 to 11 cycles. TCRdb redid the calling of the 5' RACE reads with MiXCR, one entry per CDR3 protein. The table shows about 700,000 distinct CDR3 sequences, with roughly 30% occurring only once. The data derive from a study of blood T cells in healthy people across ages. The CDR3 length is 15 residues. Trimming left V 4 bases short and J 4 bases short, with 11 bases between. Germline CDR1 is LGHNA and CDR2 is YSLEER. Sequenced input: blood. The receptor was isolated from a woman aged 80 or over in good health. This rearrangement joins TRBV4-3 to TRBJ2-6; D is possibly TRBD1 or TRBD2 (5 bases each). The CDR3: CASSPGTPGANVLTF. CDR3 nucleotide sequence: TGCGCCAGCAGCCCAGGGACCCCCGGGGCCAACGTCCTGACTTTC.